The 30 T cell receptor beta chains below come from one sample, sequenced in a study of cytomegalovirus exposure and HLA in healthy donors. 60 Vbeta and 13 Jbeta primers were used in PCR. Repertoires were generated with immunoSEQ multiplex PCR, while TCRdb's copy carries only in-frame clones and drops some. Found here are about 120,000 clones, roughly 80% of them singletons; the top ten hold 8.8%. The sequenced sample consisted of PBMCs. The receptor set was obtained from a female donor in good health and CMV-seropositive.

V gene TRBV5-6 combines with J gene TRBJ2-7; a possible D gene is TRBD1 (6 bases). Trimming removed 3 bases at V and 6 bases at J, with 13 bases between. This CDR3 contains 13 residues. Germline CDR1 SGHDT, CDR2 YYEEEE. CDR3 region: CASSWPGGGEQYF. In nucleotides, the CDR3 is TGTGCCAGCAGCTGGCCTGGGGGCGGCGAGCAGTACTTC.

Only a few counts were recorded for this clone. The chain carries TRBV5-6 and TRBJ1-1, with no clear D. Deletions cut 4 bases from V and 1 base from J, with 14 bases between. This CDR3 is built from 15 residues. CDR1 SGHDT and CDR2 YYEEEE come from the germline V gene. Here the CDR3 reads CASSPVGQRNTEAFF. The CDR3 coding sequence is TGTGCCAGCAGCCCCGTGGGTCAGCGGAACACTGAAGCTTTCTTT.

The rearrangement joins TRBV7-2 to TRBJ1-5, with TRBD1 matching over 7 bases. This CDR3 comprises 14 residues. The junction had 6 bases not matched to a gene; V was cut back by 3 bases and J by 7 bases. Germline V gene lookup returns CDR1 SGHTA and CDR2 FQGNSA. The CDR3 DNA sequence: TGTGCCAGCAGCTTCATCAACAGGGGCCAGCCCCAGCATTTT. Translated: CASSFINRGQPQHF. The full variable domain, its missing parts supplied by reference TRBV7-2 and TRBJ1-5, is GAGVSQSPSNKVTEKGKDVELRCDPISGHTALYWYRQSLGQGLEFLIYFQGNSAPDKSGLPSDRFSAERTGGSVSTLTIQRTQQEDSAVYLCASSFINRGQPQHFGDGTRLSIL.

V usage is TRBV7-3 and J usage is TRBJ1-2; 9 bases are a match to TRBD1. J was trimmed by 2 bases and V by 5 bases; bases with no gene match: 6. There are 15 residues in the CDR3. In germline, CDR1 is SGHTA, CDR2 FQGTGA. The CDR3 is CASSPTGGLNYGYTF. The CDR3 DNA is TGTGCCAGCAGCCCGACAGGGGGATTAAACTATGGCTACACCTTC.

This chain links TRBV10-3 with TRBJ2-7, with TRBD2 as a possible D gene (5 bases). Germline V gene sequence: CDR1 ENHRY, CDR2 SYGVKD. The length of the CDR3 is 17 residues. Trimming pared 0 bases from V and 6 bases from J, leaving 21 bases between. DNA for the CDR3: TGTGCCATCAGTGAGTCGGAGGTCGGACCAACGAGCTCCGAGCAGTACTTC. Protein: CAISESEVGPTSSEQYF.

CDR3 coding DNA: TGTGCCAGCAGCCAAATCCTAGCGGGGGGGCCAGATACGCAGTATTTT. It specifies CASSQILAGGPDTQYF. The V and J genes are TRBV7-2 and TRBJ2-3; 12 bases match TRBD2. The germline V gene encodes CDR1 SGHTA and CDR2 FQGNSA. This CDR3 is 16 amino acids long. Trimming removed 5 bases from V and 4 bases from J; junction bases left unmatched: 7.

The chain is built from TRBV29-1 and TRBJ2-3; 8 nucleotides align to TRBD2. V gave up 6 bases and J gave up 8 bases; unmatched junction bases: 10. The CDR3 has 13 residues. Looked up from germline, CDR1 is SQVTM and CDR2 is ANQGSEA. The CDR3 DNA is TGCAGCGTCGATGGGACTAGTTTATCTACGCAGTATTTT. Amino acids: CSVDGTSLSTQYF.

The chain is built from TRBV5-1 and TRBJ2-3, with TRBD2 identical over 8 bases. Per germline, CDR1 SGHRS and CDR2 YFSETQ. Trimming cost V 4 bases and J 3 bases; bases outside gene matches: 4. The CDR3 runs to 14 residues. The CDR3 is CASSLGLETDTQYF. The CDR3 nucleotides are TGCGCCAGCAGCCTGGGACTAGAGACAGATACGCAGTATTTT.

This clone was counted a single time. The chain employs TRBV4-1 and TRBJ1-1; D unclear. Germline CDR1 is MGHRA and CDR2 is YSYEKL. V was pared by 0 bases and J by 2 bases, with 7 bases between. This CDR3 has 14 residues. The DNA of the CDR3 is TGCGCCAGCAGCCAAGATTGGCTTAACACTGAAGCTTTCTTT. Its protein product is CASSQDWLNTEAFF.

CDR3 amino acids: CASSGQGTNEKLFF. CDR3 coding DNA: TGCGCCAGCAGCGGACAGGGCACTAATGAAAAACTGTTTTTT. The chain employs TRBV10-2 and TRBJ1-4; 8 positions match TRBD1. The CDR3 has 14 residues. Germline V CDR1 and CDR2: WSHSY, SAAADI. V trimming: 6 bases; J trimming: 2 bases; junction bases outside the gene matches: 2.

The rearrangement joins TRBV5-6 to TRBJ1-3, with unresolved D. CDR1 is SGHDT and CDR2 is YYEEEE in the germline V gene. The V and J ends lost 1 base and 4 bases respectively, with 12 bases between them. This CDR3 has 15 amino acids. The CDR3 bases are TGTGCCAGCAGCTTGCCCGGGAACTGGGGAAACACCATATATTTT. Translation gives CASSLPGNWGNTIYF.

This clone was counted between two and nine times. The V gene is TRBV6-5, the J gene TRBJ2-6; tentatively, D is TRBD1 (5 bases). CDR1 MNHEY and CDR2 SVGAGI come from the germline V gene. Between the trimmed V and J ends, which lost 4 bases and 2 bases, there was a span of 9 bases. This CDR3 is built from 15 residues. The DNA for the CDR3 is TGTGCCAGCAGTTGGTGGGGCACTGGGGCCAACGTCCTGACTTTC. Amino acids: CASSWWGTGANVLTF.

The chain employs TRBV5-1 and TRBJ1-1, with D maybe TRBD1 (5 bases). Germline CDR1 reads SGHRS; CDR2 reads YFSETQ. The CDR3 covers 15 residues. Trimming left V 0 bases short and J 5 bases short, with 14 bases between. DNA for the CDR3: TGCGCCAGCAGCTTGGCTGTCGGGGGGGTAACTGAAGCTTTCTTT. Its translation: CASSLAVGGVTEAFF.

J is TRBJ1-1 and V is TRBV27; D unclear. The germline V gene has CDR1 MNHEY and CDR2 SMNVEV (reference sequence). Trimming removed 0 bases at V and 7 bases at J, with 9 bases between. The CDR3 has 13 residues. CDR3 loop: CASSLSGRNEAFF. CDR3 nucleotides: TGTGCCAGCAGTTTATCTGGGAGGAATGAAGCTTTCTTT.

The CDR3 coding sequence is TGCGCCAGCAGCCCACCGGGACAGGGGTGGAACGAGCAGTACTTC. Its translation is CASSPPGQGWNEQYF. The chain joins TRBV5-1 to TRBJ2-7; 10 nucleotides align to TRBD1. Germline V gene data show CDR1 as SGHRS and CDR2 as YFSETQ. This CDR3 spans 15 amino acids. V dropped 4 bases and J dropped 5; count of bases not matched to a gene: 9. Using reference TRBV5-1 and TRBJ2-7 for the parts outside the CDR3, the full variable domain is KAGVTQTPRYLIKTRGQQVTLSCSPISGHRSVSWYQQTPGQGLQFLFEYFSETQRNKGNFPGRFSGRQFSNSRSEMNVSTLELGDSALYLCASSPPGQGWNEQYFGPGTRLTVT.

The chain combines TRBV30 with TRBJ1-3; D not resolved. V dropped 3 bases and J dropped 4 bases, with 16 bases sitting between them. Germline CDR1 reads GTSNPN; CDR2 reads SVGIG (reference sequence). The CDR3 totals 15 residues. CDR3 bases: TGTGCCTGGAGGGCGCGAGGAGGTCGAGGAAACACCATATATTTT. It encodes CAWRARGGRGNTIYF.

This rearrangement joins TRBV7-2 to TRBJ2-1; 10 nucleotides align to TRBD2. Trimming took 7 bases from V and 4 from J; bases not matched to a gene: 7. CDR1 SGHTA and CDR2 FQGNSA come from the germline V gene. The CDR3 totals 15 residues. The CDR3 sequence: CASNPGLAVYNEQFF. In DNA, the CDR3 is TGTGCCAGCAACCCCGGACTAGCGGTTTACAATGAGCAGTTCTTC.

The V gene is TRBV5-6, the J gene TRBJ1-2, with 7 positions matching TRBD1. Germline V gives CDR1 SGHDT, CDR2 YYEEEE. The ends lost 4 bases at V and 3 bases at J; junction bases unmatched: 6. This CDR3 has 14 residues. Written as DNA, the CDR3 is TGTGCCAGCAGCCTCGGGACAGTGGACTATGGCTACACCTTC. It translates to CASSLGTVDYGYTF.

This chain links TRBV2 with TRBJ1-5; perhaps TRBD1 as D (5 bases). V was shortened by 7 bases and J by 3 bases, with 10 bases between the two germline ends. Germline values: CDR1 SNHLY, CDR2 FYNNEI. The CDR3 is 13 residues long. CDR3 nucleotides: TGTGCCAGCAAGGAGGGGATCAATCAGCCCCAGCATTTT. This gives the protein CASKEGINQPQHF. Looking up the rest from reference TRBV2 and TRBJ1-5 gives the full variable domain: EPEVTQTPSHQVTQMGQEVILRCVPISNHLYFYWYRQILGQKVEFLVSFYNNEISEKSEIFDDQFSVERPDGSNFTLKIRSTKLEDSAMYFCASKEGINQPQHFGDGTRLSIL.

The chain uses TRBV10-3 and TRBJ2-7; 8 bases agree with TRBD1. Germline assignment: CDR1 ENHRY and CDR2 SYGVKD. There are 14 residues in the CDR3. Unmatched junction bases numbered 3, after V lost 2 bases and J lost 3 bases. CDR3 coding DNA: TGTGCCATCAGTGAGGGACAGGGCGACTACGAGCAGTACTTC. Translation: CAISEGQGDYEQYF.

This rearrangement joins TRBV2 to TRBJ2-1; possibly TRBD1 for D (6 bases). Deletions cut 6 bases from V and 7 bases from J, with 10 bases between. Germline values: CDR1 SNHLY, CDR2 FYNNEI. This CDR3 is built from 12 residues. The CDR3 sequence: CASSPTGNEQFF. CDR3 nucleotides: TGTGCCAGCAGCCCCACAGGGAATGAGCAGTTCTTC.

V and J are TRBV5-1 and TRBJ1-1; 10 bases line up with TRBD1. This CDR3 contains 14 residues. CDR1 and CDR2 from the germline V gene are SGHRS and YFSETQ. The V and J ends lost 0 bases and 11 bases, in that order; junction bases with no gene match: 7. CDR3 in DNA: TGCGCCAGCAGCTTGGACGACAGGGGGCAGAGGGCTTTCTTT. The encoded protein is CASSLDDRGQRAFF. Drawing the rest from reference TRBV5-1 and TRBJ1-1, the complete variable domain is KAGVTQTPRYLIKTRGQQVTLSCSPISGHRSVSWYQQTPGQGLQFLFEYFSETQRNKGNFPGRFSGRQFSNSRSEMNVSTLELGDSALYLCASSLDDRGQRAFFGQGTRLTVV.

In its sample, this clone was seen a few times. The chain combines TRBV4-2 with TRBJ2-5; 9 nucleotides line up with TRBD2. With V trimmed by 3 bases and J by 4 bases, 6 bases remained unmatched. The CDR3 contains 15 residues. Germline V lookup: CDR1 LGHNA, CDR2 YNFKEQ. The CDR3 nucleotides read TGTGCCAGCAGCCAGAGGGGCGGGGGGGCAGAGACCCAGTACTTC. Its protein product is CASSQRGGGAETQYF.

A few counts support this clone. The chain carries TRBV6-6 and TRBJ1-4; the D is unclear. The CDR3 consists of 16 residues. Germline lookup yields CDR1 MNHNY and CDR2 SVGAGI (reference sequence). The V end lost 1 base, the J end lost 0 bases, and 9 bases lay between the germline ends. This chain's CDR3 is CASSYFQAATNEKLFF. For the CDR3, the DNA is TGTGCCAGCAGTTACTTCCAGGCCGCAACTAATGAAAAACTGTTTTTT.

The chain carries TRBV2 and TRBJ1-1; the match to TRBD1 covers 10 bases. The CDR3 spans 14 residues. Looked up from germline, CDR1 is SNHLY and CDR2 is FYNNEI. V was pared by 6 bases and J by 6 bases, with 7 bases of the junction left unmatched. The CDR3 DNA follows: TGTGCCAGCAGGCCGGGACAGGGGTACGCTGAAGCTTTCTTT. It encodes CASRPGQGYAEAFF.

The gene calls are TRBV7-6 and TRBJ2-1; possible D gene TRBD2, 6 bases. The CDR3 has 14 residues. Germline values: CDR1 SGHVS, CDR2 FNYEAQ. V lost 5 bases, J lost 5 bases, and 13 bases lay in between. DNA for the CDR3: TGTGCCAGCAGCATCGTCGCGGGGCACAATGAGCAGTTCTTC. Protein sequence: CASSIVAGHNEQFF. The whole variable domain, filled in from reference TRBV7-6 and TRBJ2-1, reads GAGVSQSPRYKVTKRGQDVALRCDPISGHVSLYWYRQALGQGPEFLTYFNYEAQQDKSGLPNDRFSAERPEGSISTLTIQRTEQRDSAMYRCASSIVAGHNEQFFGPGTRLTVL.

The chain uses TRBV6-5 and TRBJ1-3; D gene uncertain. Per the germline V gene, CDR1 is MNHEY and CDR2 is SVGAGI. Trimming took 5 bases from V and 6 from J, leaving 17 bases between them. The CDR3 is 15 residues long. The CDR3 DNA reads as TGTGCCAGCAGTCGTCGGGGAGACGGCCTAAACACCATATATTTT. Protein product: CASSRRGDGLNTIYF.

V and J are TRBV6-5 and TRBJ2-2, with TRBD1 as a possible D gene (6 bases). In germline, CDR1 is MNHEY, CDR2 SVGAGI. V was clipped by 1 base and J by 4 bases, with 10 bases between them. This CDR3 region has 15 residues. The CDR3 here is CASSYFGTSTGELFF. The CDR3 DNA reads TGTGCCAGCAGTTACTTTGGGACATCCACCGGGGAGCTGTTTTTT.

The chain has TRBV4-1 and TRBJ2-7; a weak D match, TRBD1 (5 bases). The CDR3 runs to 11 residues. V dropped 4 bases and J dropped 5 bases, with 6 bases sitting between them. Germline V gene lookup returns CDR1 MGHRA and CDR2 YSYEKL. The CDR3 nucleotides read TGCGCCAGCAGCCTAGGGGACGAGCAGTACTTC. Its protein is CASSLGDEQYF.

This chain joins TRBV4-2 and TRBJ2-7, with 7 bases fitting TRBD2. V gave up 2 bases and J gave up 1 base; unmatched junction bases: 5. This CDR3 is 15 amino acids long. The germline CDR1 and CDR2 sequences are LGHNA and YNFKEQ. For the CDR3, the DNA is TGTGCCAGCAGCCAACGGGGGGAGTCGTCCTACGAGCAGTACTTC. This codes for CASSQRGESSYEQYF.